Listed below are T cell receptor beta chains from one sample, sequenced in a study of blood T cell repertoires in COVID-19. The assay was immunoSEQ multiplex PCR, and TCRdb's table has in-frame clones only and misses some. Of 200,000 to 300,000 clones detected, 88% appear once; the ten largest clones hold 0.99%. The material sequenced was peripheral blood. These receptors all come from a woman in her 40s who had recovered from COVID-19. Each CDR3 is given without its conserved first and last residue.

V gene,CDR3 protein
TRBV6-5,ASRGSGNSPLH
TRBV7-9,ASSLAGGEGPNNEQF
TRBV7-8,ASSPGLAGGTQY
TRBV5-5,ASSLVMRAWGTDTQY
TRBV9,ASSVGLAGVGSGANVLT
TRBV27,ASSPLVAPSHGEQF
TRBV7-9,ASSLGVGEGKYGYT
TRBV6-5,ASSRGGRAPEQY
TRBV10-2,ASSEASEKLF
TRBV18,ASSLSWGDTEAF
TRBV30,AWSPTQGVQETQY
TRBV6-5,ASSYRTSHSGNTIY
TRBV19,ASSIGDSGANVLT
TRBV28,ASTPSVYDGYT
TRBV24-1,ATSDSATGAQY
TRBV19,ASSPGQGAPYGYT
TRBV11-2,AVRGGTGYNSPLH
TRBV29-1,SVDPPGQGPYGYT
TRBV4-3,ASSQKRTSGSEQF
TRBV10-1,ASSGGPTEAF
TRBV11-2,ASSGGGSNWPLH
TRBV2,ASSRTSGIGGELF
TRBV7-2,ASSTGGPRYEQY
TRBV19,ASSIPGRVYEQY
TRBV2,ASSAGVLEAF
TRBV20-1,SPQGNTEAF
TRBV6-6,ASSYSMEGSGDTQY
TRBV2,ASSGGRATEAF
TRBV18,ASSPDRAFGYT
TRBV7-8,ASSLGRGLGEKLF
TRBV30,AWRWPAPGQPQH
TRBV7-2,ASSLGAGKY
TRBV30,AWSTGDTTNTEAF
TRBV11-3,ASSTPGLVGNNEQF
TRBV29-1,SVVGGTSYEQY
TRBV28,ASSLPYTGRTEAF
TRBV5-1,ASSSGLAGGHNEQF
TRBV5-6,ASSFWQNTGELF
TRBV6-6,ASRELAGAHEQY
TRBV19,ASSISATNEKLF
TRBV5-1,ASSPQGASNQPQH
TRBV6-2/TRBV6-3,ASSYRSGGAGELF
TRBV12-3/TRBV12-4,ASSTLNSGAVF
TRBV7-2,ASSRDRTRQETQY
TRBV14,ASSQGGGGNSPLH
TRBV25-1,ASRRTGGWSPLH
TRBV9,ASSVGSGDTQY
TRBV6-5,ASGGPETQY
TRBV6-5,ASSDFPQG
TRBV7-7,ASSLGGQGGNEQF
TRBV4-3,ASSPGTGNTDTQY
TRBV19,ASSIGVAETDTQY
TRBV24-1,ATPSVRPRGNYGYT
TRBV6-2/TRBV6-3,ASSRRTGEGDGYT
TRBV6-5,ASRRLSAADRSL
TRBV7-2,ASTEKGASYEQY
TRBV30,AWSDSSGNTIY
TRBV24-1,ATSDHGTSGNQPQH